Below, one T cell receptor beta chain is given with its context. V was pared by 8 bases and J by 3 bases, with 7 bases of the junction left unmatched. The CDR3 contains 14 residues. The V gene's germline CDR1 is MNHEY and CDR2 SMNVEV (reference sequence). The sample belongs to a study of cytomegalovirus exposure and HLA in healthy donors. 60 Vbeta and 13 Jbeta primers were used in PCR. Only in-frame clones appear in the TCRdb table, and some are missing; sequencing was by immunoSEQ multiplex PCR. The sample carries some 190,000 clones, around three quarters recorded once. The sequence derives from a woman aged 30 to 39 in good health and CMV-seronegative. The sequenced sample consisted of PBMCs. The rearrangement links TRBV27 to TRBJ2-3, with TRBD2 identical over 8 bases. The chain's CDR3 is CASRTAGETDTQYF. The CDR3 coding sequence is TGTGCCAGCCGGACAGCGGGGGAAACAGATACGCAGTATTTT.